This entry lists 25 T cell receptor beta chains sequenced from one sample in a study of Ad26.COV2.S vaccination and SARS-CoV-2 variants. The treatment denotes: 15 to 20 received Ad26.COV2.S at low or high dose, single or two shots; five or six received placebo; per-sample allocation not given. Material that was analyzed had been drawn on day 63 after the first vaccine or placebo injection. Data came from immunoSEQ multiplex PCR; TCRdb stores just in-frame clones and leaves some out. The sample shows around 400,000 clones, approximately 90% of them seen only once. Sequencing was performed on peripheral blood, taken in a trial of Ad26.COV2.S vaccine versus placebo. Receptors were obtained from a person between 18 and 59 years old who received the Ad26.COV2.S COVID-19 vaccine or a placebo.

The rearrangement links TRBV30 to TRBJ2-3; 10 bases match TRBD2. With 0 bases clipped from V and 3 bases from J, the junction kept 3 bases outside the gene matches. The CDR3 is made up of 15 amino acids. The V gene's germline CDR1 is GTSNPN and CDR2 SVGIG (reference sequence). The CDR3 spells CAWSVAGGRTDTQYF. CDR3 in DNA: TGTGCCTGGAGTGTAGCGGGAGGGCGAACAGATACGCAGTATTTT.

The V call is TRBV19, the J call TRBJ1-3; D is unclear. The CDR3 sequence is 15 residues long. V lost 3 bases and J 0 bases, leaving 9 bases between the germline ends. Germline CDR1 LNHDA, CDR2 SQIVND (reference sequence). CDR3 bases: TGTGCCAGTAGTATCCCCGGGAGCTCTGGAAACACCATATATTTT. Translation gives CASSIPGSSGNTIYF.

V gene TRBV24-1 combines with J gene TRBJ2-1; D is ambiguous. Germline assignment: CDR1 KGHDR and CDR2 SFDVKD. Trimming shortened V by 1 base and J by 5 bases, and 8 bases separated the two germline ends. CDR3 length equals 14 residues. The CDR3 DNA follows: TGTGCCACCAGTGATTTTAACGGTAACAATGAGCAGTTCTTC. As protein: CATSDFNGNNEQFF.

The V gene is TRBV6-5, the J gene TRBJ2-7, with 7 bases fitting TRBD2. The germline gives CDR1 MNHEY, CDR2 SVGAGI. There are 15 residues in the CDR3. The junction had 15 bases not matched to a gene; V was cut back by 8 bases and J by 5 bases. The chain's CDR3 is CASRPGMAGVHEQYF. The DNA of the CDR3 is TGTGCCAGCCGCCCCGGGATGGCGGGAGTCCACGAGCAGTACTTC.

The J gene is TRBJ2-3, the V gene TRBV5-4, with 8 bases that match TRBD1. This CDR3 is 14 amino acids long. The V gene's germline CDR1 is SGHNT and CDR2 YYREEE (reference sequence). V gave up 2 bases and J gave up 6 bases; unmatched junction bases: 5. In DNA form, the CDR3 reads TGTGCCAGCAGCTTCGGGACAGGTCTGGATACGCAGTATTTT. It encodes CASSFGTGLDTQYF.

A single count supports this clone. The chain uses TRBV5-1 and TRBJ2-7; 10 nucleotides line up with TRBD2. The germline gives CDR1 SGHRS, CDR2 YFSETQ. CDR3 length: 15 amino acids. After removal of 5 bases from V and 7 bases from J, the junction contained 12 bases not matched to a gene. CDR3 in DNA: TGCGCCAGCAGAACTCTAGCGGGAGAACAAGGGGAGCAGTACTTC. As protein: CASRTLAGEQGEQYF.

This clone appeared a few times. The CDR3 DNA reads as TGTGCCAGCAGCGAAACGCCCGGGACTAGCGGGTTGTCCTACAATGAGCAGTTCTTC. It translates to CASSETPGTSGLSYNEQFF. V and J are TRBV11-2 and TRBJ2-1; 12 positions match TRBD2. Germline trimming cut 5 bases from V and 1 base from J; bases unmatched to any gene: 12. Germline V gives CDR1 SGHAT, CDR2 FQNNGV. The CDR3 extends over 19 amino acids. Combining the CDR3 with reference TRBV11-2 and TRBJ2-1 gives the whole variable domain EAGVAQSPRYKIIEKRQSVAFWCNPISGHATLYWYQQILGQGPKLLIQFQNNGVVDDSQLPKDRFSAERLKGVDSTLKIQPAKLEDSAVYLCASSETPGTSGLSYNEQFFGPGTRLTVL.

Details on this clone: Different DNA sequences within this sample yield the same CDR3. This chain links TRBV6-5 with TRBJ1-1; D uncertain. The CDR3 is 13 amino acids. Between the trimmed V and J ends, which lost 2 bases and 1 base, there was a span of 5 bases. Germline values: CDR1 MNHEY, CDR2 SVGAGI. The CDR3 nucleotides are TGTGCCAGCAGTTACGGTCAGAACACTGAAGCTTTCTTT. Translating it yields CASSYGQNTEAFF.

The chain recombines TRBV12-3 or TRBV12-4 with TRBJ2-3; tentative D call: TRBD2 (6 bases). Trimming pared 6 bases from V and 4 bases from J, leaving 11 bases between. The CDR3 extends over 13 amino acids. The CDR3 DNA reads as TGTGCCAGCAGGTCTAGCGTCGCAGATACGCAGTATTTT. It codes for CASRSSVADTQYF.

This chain's CDR3 is CASGNSELMNTEAFF. The CDR3 nucleotides are TGTGCCAGCGGCAATTCGGAACTCATGAACACTGAAGCTTTCTTT. The chain links TRBV11-3 to TRBJ1-1; D remains unclear. The ends were cut back, 8 bases at V and 0 bases at J, with 16 bases in the middle. Germline V lookup: CDR1 SGHNT, CDR2 YENEEA. This CDR3 spans 15 amino acids.

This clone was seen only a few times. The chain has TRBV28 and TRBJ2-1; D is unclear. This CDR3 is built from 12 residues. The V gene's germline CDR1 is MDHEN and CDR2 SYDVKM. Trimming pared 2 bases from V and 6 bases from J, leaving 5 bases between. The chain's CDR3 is CASSLRSNEQFF. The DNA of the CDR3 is TGTGCCAGCAGTTTAAGGAGCAATGAGCAGTTCTTC.

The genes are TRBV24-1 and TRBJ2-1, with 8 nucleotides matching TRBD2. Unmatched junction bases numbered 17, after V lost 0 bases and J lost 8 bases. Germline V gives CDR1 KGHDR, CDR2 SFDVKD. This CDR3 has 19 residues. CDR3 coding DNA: TGTGCCACCAGTGATTTGCCCATAGGGTTAGCGGGAATGGGGGATGAGCAGTTCTTC. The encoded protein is CATSDLPIGLAGMGDEQFF.

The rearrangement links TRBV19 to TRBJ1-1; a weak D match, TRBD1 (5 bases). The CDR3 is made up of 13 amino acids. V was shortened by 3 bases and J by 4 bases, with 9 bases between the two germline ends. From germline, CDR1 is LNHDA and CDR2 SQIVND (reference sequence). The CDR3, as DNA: TGTGCCAGTAGTATGTGGGGGGGCACTGAAGCTTTCTTT. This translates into CASSMWGGTEAFF.

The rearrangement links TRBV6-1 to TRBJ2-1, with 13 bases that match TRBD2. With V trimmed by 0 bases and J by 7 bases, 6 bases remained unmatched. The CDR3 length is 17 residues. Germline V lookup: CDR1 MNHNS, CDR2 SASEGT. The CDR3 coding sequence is TGTGCCAGCAGTGAAGCCGTGACTAGCGGGAGGCCTAATGAGCAGTTCTTC. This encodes CASSEAVTSGRPNEQFF.

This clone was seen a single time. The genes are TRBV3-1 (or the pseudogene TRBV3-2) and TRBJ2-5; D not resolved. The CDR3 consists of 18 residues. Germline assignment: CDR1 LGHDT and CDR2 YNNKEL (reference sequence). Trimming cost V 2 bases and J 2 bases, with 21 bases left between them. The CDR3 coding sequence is TGTGCCAGCAGCCAACGGATCCCGGATTGGGCGTCTCAAGAGACCCAGTACTTC. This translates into CASSQRIPDWASQETQYF.

CDR3 sequence reads: CASSEISNTEAFF. For the CDR3, the DNA is TGTGCCAGCAGTGAAATCAGTAACACTGAAGCTTTCTTT. This chain uses TRBV25-1 with TRBJ1-1; no firm D call. The CDR3 length is 13 residues. V lost 2 bases, J lost 2 bases, and 6 bases lay in between. Germline V CDR1 and CDR2: MGHDK, SYGVNS.

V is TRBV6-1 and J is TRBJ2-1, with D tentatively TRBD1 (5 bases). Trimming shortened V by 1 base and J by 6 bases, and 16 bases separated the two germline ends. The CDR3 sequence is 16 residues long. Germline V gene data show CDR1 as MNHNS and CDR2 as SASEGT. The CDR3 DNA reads TGTGCCAGCAGTGAAGAAAGACAGCATCCCAGCAATGAGCAGTTCTTC. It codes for CASSEERQHPSNEQFF.

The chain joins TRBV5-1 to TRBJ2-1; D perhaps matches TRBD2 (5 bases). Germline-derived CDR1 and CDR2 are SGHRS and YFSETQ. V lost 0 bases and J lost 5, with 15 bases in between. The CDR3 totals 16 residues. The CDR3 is CASSLAPGSTHNEQFF. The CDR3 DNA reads TGCGCCAGCAGCTTGGCCCCGGGATCCACCCACAATGAGCAGTTCTTC. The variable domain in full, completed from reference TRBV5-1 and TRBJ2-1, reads KAGVTQTPRYLIKTRGQQVTLSCSPISGHRSVSWYQQTPGQGLQFLFEYFSETQRNKGNFPGRFSGRQFSNSRSEMNVSTLELGDSALYLCASSLAPGSTHNEQFFGPGTRLTVL.

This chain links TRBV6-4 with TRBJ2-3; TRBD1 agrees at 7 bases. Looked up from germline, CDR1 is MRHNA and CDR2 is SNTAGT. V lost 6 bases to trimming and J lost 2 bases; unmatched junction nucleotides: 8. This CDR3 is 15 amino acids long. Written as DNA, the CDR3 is TGTGCCAGCAGCCCTAGGACAGGAAACACAGATACGCAGTATTTT. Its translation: CASSPRTGNTDTQYF.

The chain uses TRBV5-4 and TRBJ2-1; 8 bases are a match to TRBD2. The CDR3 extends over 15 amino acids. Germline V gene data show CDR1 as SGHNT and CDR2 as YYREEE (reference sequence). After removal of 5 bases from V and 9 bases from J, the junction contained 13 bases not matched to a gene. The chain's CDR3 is CASSRSDGGEGEQFF. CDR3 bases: TGTGCCAGCAGTCGCAGCGACGGGGGGGAGGGTGAGCAGTTCTTC.

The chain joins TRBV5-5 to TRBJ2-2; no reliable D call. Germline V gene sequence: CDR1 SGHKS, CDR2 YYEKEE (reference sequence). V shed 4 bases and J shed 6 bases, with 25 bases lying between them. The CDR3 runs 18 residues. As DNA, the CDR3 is TGTGCCAGCAGCGTGGCTTTGGTGGATTGGGCCGGTTCCGGGGAGCTGTTTTTT. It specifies CASSVALVDWAGSGELFF.

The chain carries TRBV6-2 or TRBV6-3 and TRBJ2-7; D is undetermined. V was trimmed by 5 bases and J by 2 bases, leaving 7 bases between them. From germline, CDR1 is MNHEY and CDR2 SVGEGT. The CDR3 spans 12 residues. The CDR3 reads CASSTEAYEQYF. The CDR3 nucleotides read TGTGCCAGCAGTACCGAAGCCTACGAGCAGTACTTC.

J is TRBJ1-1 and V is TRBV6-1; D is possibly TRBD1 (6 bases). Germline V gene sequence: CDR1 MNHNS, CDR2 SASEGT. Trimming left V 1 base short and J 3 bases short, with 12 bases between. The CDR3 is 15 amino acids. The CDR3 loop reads CASSEVRGRYTEAFF. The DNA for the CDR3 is TGTGCCAGCAGTGAAGTCAGGGGTAGGTACACTGAAGCTTTCTTT.

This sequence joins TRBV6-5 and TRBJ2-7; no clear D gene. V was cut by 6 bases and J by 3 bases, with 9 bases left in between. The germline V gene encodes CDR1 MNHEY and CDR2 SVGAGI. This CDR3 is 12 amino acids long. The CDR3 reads CASSHLRYEQYF. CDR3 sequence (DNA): TGTGCCAGCAGCCACCTGCGCTACGAGCAGTACTTC.

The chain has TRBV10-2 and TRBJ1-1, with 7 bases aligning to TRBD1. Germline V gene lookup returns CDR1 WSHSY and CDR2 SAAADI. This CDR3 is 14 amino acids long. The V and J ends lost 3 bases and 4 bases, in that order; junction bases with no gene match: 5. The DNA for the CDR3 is TGCGCCAGCAGTGAAGGTGACAGGGCCACTGAAGCTTTCTTT. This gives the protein CASSEGDRATEAFF.